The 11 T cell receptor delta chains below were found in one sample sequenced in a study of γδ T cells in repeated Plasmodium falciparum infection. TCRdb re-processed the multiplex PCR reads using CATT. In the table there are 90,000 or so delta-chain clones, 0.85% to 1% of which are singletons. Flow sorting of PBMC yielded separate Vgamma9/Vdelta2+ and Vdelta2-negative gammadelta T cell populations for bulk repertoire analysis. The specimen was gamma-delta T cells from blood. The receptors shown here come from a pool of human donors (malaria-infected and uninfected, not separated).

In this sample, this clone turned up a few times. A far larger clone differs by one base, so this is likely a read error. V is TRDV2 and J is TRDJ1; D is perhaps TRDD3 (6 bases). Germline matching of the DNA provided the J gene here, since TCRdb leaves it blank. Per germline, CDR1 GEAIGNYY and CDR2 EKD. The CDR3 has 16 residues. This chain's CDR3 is CACDTEGLGHTDKLIF. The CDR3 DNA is TGTGCCTGCGACACCGAAGGACTGGGCCACACCGATAAACTCATCTTT.

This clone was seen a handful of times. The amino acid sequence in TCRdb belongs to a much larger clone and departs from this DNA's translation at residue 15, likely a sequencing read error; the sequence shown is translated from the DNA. The CDR3 here is CALGDPIFLQGDNRTDSWDTRQMFF. The CDR3 DNA follows: TGTGCTCTTGGGGATCCAATTTTCCTACAGGGGGATAACCGTACGGACTCCTGGGACACCCGACAGATGTTTTTC. The chain combines TRDV1 with TRDJ3; D is perhaps TRDD3 (8 bases). TCRdb carries no J gene annotation; the J gene was assigned here by matching the DNA with germline. The CDR3 has 25 residues. Germline values: CDR1 TSWWSYY, CDR2 QGS. Trimming removed 3 bases from V and 0 bases from J, with 33 bases in between.

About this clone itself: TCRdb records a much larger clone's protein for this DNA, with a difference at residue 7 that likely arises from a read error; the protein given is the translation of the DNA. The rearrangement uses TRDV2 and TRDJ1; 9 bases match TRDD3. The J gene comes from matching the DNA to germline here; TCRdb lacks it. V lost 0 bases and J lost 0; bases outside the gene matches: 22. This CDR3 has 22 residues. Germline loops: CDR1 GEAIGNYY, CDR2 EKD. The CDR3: CACDTGDPDTGGRAPYTDKLIF. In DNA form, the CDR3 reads TGTGCCTGTGACACCGGAGACCCGGATACTGGGGGACGCGCACCGTACACCGATAAACTCATCTTT.

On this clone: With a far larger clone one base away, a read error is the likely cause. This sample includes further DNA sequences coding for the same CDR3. The CDR3 spells CACDTLLPTDGDTDKLIF. In DNA, the CDR3 is TGTGCCTGTGACACCCTACTCCCTACGGACGGAGACACCGATAAACTCATCTTT. The J gene is TRDJ1, the V gene TRDV2, with D perhaps matching TRDD2 (5 bases). The J gene, absent from TCRdb, was called here by matching the DNA to germline. V was shortened by 0 bases and J by 0 bases, with 19 bases between the two germline ends. This CDR3 is 18 amino acids long. CDR1 GEAIGNYY and CDR2 EKD come from the germline V gene.

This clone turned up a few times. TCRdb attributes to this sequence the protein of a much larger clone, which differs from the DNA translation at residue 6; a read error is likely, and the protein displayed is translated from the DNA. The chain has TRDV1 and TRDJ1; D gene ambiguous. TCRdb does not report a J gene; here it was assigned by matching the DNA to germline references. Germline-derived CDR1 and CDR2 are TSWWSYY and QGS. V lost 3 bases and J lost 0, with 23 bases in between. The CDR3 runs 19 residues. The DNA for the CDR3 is TGTGCTCTTGGGGACGATAAATTTCGCTGTTCCCCGTACACCGATAAACTCATCTTT. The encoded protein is CALGDDKFRCSPYTDKLIF.

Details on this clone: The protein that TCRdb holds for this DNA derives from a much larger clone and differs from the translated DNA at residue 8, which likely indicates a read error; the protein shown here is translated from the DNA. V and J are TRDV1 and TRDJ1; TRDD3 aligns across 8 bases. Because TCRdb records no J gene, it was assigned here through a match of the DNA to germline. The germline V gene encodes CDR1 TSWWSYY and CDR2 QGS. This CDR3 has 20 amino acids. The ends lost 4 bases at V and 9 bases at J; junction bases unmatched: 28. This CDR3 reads CALGATAPPHETGGITELIF. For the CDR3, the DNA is TGTGCTCTTGGGGCGACGGCTCCCCCTCACGAAACTGGGGGGATAACAGAACTCATCTTT.

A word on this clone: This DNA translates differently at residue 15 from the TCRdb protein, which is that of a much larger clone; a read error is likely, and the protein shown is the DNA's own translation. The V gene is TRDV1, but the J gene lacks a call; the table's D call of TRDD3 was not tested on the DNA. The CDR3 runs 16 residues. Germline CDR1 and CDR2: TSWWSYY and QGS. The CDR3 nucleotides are TGTGCTCTTGGGGAAACAAGGGCCGCGTACACCGATAAACTCACCTTT. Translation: CALGETRAAYTDKLTF.

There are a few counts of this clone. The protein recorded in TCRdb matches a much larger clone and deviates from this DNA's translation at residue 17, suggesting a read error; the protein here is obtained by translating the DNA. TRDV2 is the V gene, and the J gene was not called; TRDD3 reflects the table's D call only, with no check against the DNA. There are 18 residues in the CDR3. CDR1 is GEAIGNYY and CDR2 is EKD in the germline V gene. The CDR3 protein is CACDTGLGIRGGTDKLTF. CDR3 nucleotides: TGTGCCTGTGATACGGGTTTAGGGATACGCGGCGGAACCGATAAACTCACCTTT.

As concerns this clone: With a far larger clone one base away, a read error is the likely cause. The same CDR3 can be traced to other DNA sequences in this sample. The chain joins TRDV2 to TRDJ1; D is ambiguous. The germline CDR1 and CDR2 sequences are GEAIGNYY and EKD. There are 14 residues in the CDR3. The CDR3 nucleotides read TGTGCCTGTGACACCCCTTTTGTAGTTGGCGTACTCATTTTT. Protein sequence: CACDTPFVVGVLIF.

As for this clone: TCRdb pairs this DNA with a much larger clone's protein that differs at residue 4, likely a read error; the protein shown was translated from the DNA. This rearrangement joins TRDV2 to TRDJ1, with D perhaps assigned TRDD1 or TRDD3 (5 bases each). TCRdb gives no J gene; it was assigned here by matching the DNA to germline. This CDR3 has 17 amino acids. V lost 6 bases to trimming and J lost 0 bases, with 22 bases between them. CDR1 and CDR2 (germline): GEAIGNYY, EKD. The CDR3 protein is CACNSIIVGEDTDKLIF. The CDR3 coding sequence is TGTGCCTGTAACTCGATTATAGTCGGGGAGGACACCGATAAACTCATCTTT.

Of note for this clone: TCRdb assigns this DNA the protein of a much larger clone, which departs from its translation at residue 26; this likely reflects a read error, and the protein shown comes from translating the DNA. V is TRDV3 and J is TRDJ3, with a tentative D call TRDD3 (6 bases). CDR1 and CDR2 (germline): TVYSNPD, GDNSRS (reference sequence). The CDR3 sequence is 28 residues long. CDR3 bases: TGTGCCTTTAGGCCTAACCCACCAGACGGAAAAGCAATCTGGGGATGGGTGGGCTGCTCCTGGGACACCCGACAGGTGTTTTTC. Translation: CAFRPNPPDGKAIWGWVGCSWDTRQVFF.